Listed below are T cell receptor beta chains from one sample, sequenced in a study of shared clonotypes between healthy human individuals. Method: immunoSEQ multiplex PCR; TCRdb's copy keeps in-frame clones and lacks some. The sample has roughly 410,000 clones, around 96% seen once; the top ten hold less than 0.35%. Input material: memory CD8+ T cells sorted from blood. The receptors stem from a man aged 30-40 years in good health. CDR3s include the opening cysteine and the closing phenylalanine or tryptophan. A D gene is named only where the DNA matches it firmly.

d_gene	v_gene	CDR3aa
-	TRBV29-1	CSVRRGDEQFF
-	TRBV19	CASSITLTDYEQYF
TRBD2	TRBV5-4	CASSANLAGAGELFF
TRBD1	TRBV28	CASSLRTGILYNQPQHF
TRBD2	TRBV28	CASRTSAYEQYF
-	TRBV28	CASTWGGNTEAFF
TRBD2	TRBV5-6	CASSWDRTSGYEQYF
-	TRBV5-1	CASSFRGMNTEAFF
TRBD1	TRBV4-2	CASSQGGQGLLYGYTF
-	TRBV7-9	CASSLVSGGGRTQYF
-	TRBV28	CASSLLWGSNQPQHF